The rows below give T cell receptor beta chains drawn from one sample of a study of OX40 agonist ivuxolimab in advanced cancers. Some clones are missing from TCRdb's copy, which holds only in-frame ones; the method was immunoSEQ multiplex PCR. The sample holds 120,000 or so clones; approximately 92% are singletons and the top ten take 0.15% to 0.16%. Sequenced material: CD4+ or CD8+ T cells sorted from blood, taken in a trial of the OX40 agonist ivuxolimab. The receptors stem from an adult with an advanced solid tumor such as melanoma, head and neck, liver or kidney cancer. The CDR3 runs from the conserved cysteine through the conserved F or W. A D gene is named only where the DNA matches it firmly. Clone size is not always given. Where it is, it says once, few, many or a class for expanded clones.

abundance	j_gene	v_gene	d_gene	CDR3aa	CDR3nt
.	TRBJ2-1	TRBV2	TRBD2	CASRGLADYNEQFF	TGTGCCAGCCGTGGACTAGCTGACTACAATGAGCAGTTCTTC
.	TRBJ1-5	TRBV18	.	CASSPREAMGQPQHF	TGTGCCAGCTCCCCGCGTGAGGCGATGGGTCAGCCCCAGCATTTT
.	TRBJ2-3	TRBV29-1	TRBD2	CSVGGTGGDTQYF	TGCAGCGTTGGAGGGACGGGGGGAGATACGCAGTATTTT
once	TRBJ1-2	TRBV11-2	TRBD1	CASSERQGLIYGYTF	TGTGCCAGCAGCGAAAGACAGGGGCTAATCTATGGCTACACCTTC
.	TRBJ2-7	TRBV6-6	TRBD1	CACKRQGGTYEQYF	TGTGCCTGTAAACGACAGGGGGGAACCTACGAGCAGTACTTC
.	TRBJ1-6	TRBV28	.	CASSSLGSSYNSPLHF	TGTGCCAGCAGTTCCCTGGGGAGCTCCTATAATTCACCCCTCCACTTT
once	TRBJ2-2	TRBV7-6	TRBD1	CASSSQGVNTGELFF	TGTGCCAGCAGCTCCCAGGGGGTAAACACCGGGGAGCTGTTTTTT
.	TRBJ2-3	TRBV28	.	CASSLRAGFTDTQYF	TGTGCCAGCAGTTTACGGGCGGGGTTCACAGATACGCAGTATTTT
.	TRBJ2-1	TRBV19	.	CASSIVGQPYNEQFF	TGTGCCAGTAGTATAGTTGGGCAGCCCTACAATGAGCAGTTCTTC
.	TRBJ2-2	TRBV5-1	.	CASSLGQMNTGELFF	TGCGCCAGCAGCTTGGGACAGATGAACACCGGGGAGCTGTTTTTT
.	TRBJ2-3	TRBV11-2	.	CASSSRGGLHTDTQYF	TGTGCCAGCAGCTCTAGAGGGGGTCTCCACACAGATACGCAGTATTTT
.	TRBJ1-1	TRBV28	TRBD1	CASSLLDREAFF	TGTGCCAGCAGTTTATTGGACAGGGAGGCTTTCTTT
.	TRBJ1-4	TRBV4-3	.	CASSLRNRANEKLFF	TGCGCCAGCAGCCTAAGAAATAGAGCTAATGAAAAACTGTTTTTT
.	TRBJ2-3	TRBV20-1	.	CSASEVDTQYF	TGCAGTGCTAGTGAGGTGGATACGCAGTATTTT
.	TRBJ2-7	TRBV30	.	CAWTRRLESYEQYF	TGTGCCTGGACCCGACGACTGGAGTCCTACGAGCAGTACTTC
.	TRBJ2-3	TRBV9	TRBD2	CASSVGLAGTDTQYF	TGTGCCAGCAGCGTAGGACTAGCGGGCACAGATACGCAGTATTTT